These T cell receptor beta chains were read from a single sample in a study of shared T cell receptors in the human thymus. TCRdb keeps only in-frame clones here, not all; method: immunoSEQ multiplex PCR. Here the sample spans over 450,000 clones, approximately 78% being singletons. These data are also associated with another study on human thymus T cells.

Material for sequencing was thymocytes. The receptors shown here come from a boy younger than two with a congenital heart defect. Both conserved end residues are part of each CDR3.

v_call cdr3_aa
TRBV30 CAWSGGSGVSNEKLFF
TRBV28 CASCPGGLYNEQFF
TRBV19 CASRQGAGYGYTF
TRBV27 CASSPFTSGRNTIYF
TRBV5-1 CASSPGLAGGRNEQFF
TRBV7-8 CASSLIRVGEQYF
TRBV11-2 CASSPRGAARSSGANVLTF
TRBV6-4 CASSGPGTSGKSSYNEQFF
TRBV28 CASSLGQFNQPQHF
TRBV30 CAWSRTGANYEQYF
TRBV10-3 CAISEPGWTEAFF
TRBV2 CASSDGDREGSPLHF
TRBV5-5 CASSLRTSGGEQYF
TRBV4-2 CASSQGGRGVEQYF
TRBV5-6 CASSSPGLAGGNEQYF
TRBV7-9 CASSLRPNTEAFF
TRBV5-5 CASSPKRGSYNEQFF
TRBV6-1 CASSPRTVHNEKLFF
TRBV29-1 CSVEDRPTVCGSSYNEQFF
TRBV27 CASSPGSGNTGELFF
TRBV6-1 CASSEPWGGDHYGYTF
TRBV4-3 CASSQDLVTVHRDRGNEQFF
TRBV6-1 CASSKPTGESQPQHF
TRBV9 CASSSEGTGELFF
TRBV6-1 CASTWRGETQYF
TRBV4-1 CASSQPVRLQAGNTIYF
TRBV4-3 CASSQGPQGVYEKLFF
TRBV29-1 CSVGLAGENEQFF
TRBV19 CASSLDRATGSYEQYF
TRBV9 CASSAKTGTSGRPYQETQYF
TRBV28 CASSSATSGSHEQYF
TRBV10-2 CASSLHTRNTGELFF
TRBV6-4 CASSARDRAPEAFF
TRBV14 CASSHGGGRGELFF
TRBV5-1 CASSSRGGGHEQYF
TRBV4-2 CASSQAGRVVEEQYF
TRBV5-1 CASSLRRRGEKLFF
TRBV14 CASSQEVSGNLDTQYF
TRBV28 CASSLWRLAGGKETQYF
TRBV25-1 CASSVDSLGLTDTQYF
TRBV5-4 CASSLAGAVETQYF
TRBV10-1 CASSEIRLASYNEQFF
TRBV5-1 CASSLSSGRETTYEQYF
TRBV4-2 CASSHSLGGESGNTIYF
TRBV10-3 CAISESTGGSRAFF
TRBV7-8 CASSPDTSGRATDTQYF
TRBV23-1 CASTRQGSYGYTF
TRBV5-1 CASSPSGSLAYNEQFF
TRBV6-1 CASSEIVGLKKRDSGNTIYF
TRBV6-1 CASSAKTGGLNQPQHF
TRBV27 CASTQTGTYNEQFF
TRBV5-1 CASSLGLAGGNEQFF